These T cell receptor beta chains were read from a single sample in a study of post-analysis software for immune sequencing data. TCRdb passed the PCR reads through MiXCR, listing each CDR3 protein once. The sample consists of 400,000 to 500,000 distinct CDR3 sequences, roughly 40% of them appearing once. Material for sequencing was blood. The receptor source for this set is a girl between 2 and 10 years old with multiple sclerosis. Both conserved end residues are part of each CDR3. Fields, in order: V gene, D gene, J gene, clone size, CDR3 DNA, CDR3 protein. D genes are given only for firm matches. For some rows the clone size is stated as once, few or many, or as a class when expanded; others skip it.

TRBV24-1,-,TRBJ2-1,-,TGTGCCACCAGTGATACCGAGACTAAGACCTACAATGAGCAGTTCTTC,CATSDTETKTYNEQFF
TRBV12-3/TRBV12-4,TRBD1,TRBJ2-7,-,TGTGCCAGCAGTCAACCGGGACAGGGGTACGAGCAGTACTTC,CASSQPGQGYEQYF
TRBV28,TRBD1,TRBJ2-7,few,TGTGCCAGCAATAAACAGGGGTCCTACGAGCAGTACTTC,CASNKQGSYEQYF
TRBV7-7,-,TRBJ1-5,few,TGTGCCAGCAGCCCCAGACGGGCGACAGTGCAACGCCAGCCCCAGCATTTT,CASSPRRATVQRQPQHF
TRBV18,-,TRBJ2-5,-,TGTGCCAGCTCATCACCCGAGAACAGGGTCGAGCGGGAGACCCAGTACTTC,CASSSPENRVERETQYF
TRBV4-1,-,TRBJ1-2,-,TGCGCCAGCAGCCAAGGAGGGACCATGGGGTCGAAAAGGGGCTACACCTTC,CASSQGGTMGSKRGYTF
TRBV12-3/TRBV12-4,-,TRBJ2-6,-,TGTGCCAGCAGTCCCAACACACAAAACGTCCTGACTTTC,CASSPNTQNVLTF
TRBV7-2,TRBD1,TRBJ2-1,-,TGTGCCAGCAGCTTACATGGACAGGGGATTGGTGAGCAGTTCTTC,CASSLHGQGIGEQFF
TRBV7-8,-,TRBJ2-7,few,TGTGCCAGCAGCCTAGTGTCGGAATCCTACGAGCAGTACTTC,CASSLVSESYEQYF
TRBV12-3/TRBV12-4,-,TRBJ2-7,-,TGTGCCGGCAGTTTTGGGGGAGTTGACTACGAGCAGTACTTC,CAGSFGGVDYEQYF
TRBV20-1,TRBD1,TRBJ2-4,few,TGCAGTGTTTTACAGGGGGCCGGAACGTTTAACATTCAGTACTTC,CSVLQGAGTFNIQYF
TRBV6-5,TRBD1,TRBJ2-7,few,TGTGCCAGCAGTCCGAGGGGACAGGGCTCCTACGAGCAGTACTTC,CASSPRGQGSYEQYF
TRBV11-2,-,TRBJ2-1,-,TGTGCCAGCAGCTCCAGAGGGGGTTTGCGGAACTACAATGAGCAGTTCTTC,CASSSRGGLRNYNEQFF
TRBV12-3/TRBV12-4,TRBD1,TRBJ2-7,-,TGTGCCAGCAGTTTAATGCAGGGGGCAGACGAGCAGTACTTC,CASSLMQGADEQYF
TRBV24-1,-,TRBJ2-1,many,TGTGCCACCAGTGGAATACCCGACTACAATGAGCAGTTCTTC,CATSGIPDYNEQFF
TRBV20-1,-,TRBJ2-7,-,TGCAGTGCTATACGGGGGGCTTCAACCTACGAGCAGTACTTC,CSAIRGASTYEQYF
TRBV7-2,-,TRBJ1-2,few,TGTGCCAGCAGCTTAGTGGGCACAGCTAACTATGGCTACACCTTC,CASSLVGTANYGYTF
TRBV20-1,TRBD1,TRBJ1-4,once,TGCAGTGCCACCCAAGGGGACAGGGGGAACGAAAAACTGTTTTTT,CSATQGDRGNEKLFF
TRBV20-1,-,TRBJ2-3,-,TGCAGTGCTAGAGTTCGCGGAACAAGCACAGATACGCAGTATTTT,CSARVRGTSTDTQYF
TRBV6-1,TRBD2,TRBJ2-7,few,TGTGCCAGCAGTGCTAGCGGGAGCTCCTACAATGAGCAGTACTTC,CASSASGSSYNEQYF
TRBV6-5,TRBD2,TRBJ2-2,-,TGTGCCAGCAGCAGGACTAGAGGATCCGGGGAGCTGTTTTTT,CASSRTRGSGELFF
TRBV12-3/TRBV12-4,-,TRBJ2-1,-,TGTGCCAGCACCCTGGGGGCTAGCGGTCTGTACTCCTACAATGAGCAGTTCTTC,CASTLGASGLYSYNEQFF
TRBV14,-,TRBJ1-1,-,TGTGCCAGCGCCGCATCAGGGAACACTGAAGCTTTCTTT,CASAASGNTEAFF
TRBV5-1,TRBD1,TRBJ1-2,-,TGCGCCAGCAGCGCAGCCGGGACAGGGGCTCATGGCTACACCTTC,CASSAAGTGAHGYTF
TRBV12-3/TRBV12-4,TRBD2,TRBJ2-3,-,TGTGCCAGCAGTTTAGGATTTTCGGGTAGCGGGGCCACAGATACGCAGTATTTT,CASSLGFSGSGATDTQYF
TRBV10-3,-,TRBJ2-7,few,TGTGCCATCAGTGAAAGGCGGGGCTCCTACGAGCAGTACTTC,CAISERRGSYEQYF
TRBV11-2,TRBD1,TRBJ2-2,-,TGTGCCAGCAGCTTCTCCGGGACAGTGAACACCGGGGAGCTGTTTTTT,CASSFSGTVNTGELFF
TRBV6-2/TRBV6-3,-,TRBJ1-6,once,TGTGCCAGCAGAAAGGAATCCTCAGGTTCACCCCCCCACTTT,CASRKESSGSPPHF
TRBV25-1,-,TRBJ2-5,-,TGTGCCAGCAACGCTGAAGAGACCCAGTACTTC,CASNAEETQYF
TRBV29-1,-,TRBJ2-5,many,TGCAGCGTTGTCGGGTTGTACCAAGAGACCCAGTACTTC,CSVVGLYQETQYF
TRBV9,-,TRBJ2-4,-,TGTGCCAGCAGCGTAAATTGGGGGGCCAAAAACATTCAGTACTTC,CASSVNWGAKNIQYF
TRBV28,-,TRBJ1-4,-,TGTGCCAGCAGTGGGAGAGAGGCAACTAATGAAAAACTGTTTTTT,CASSGREATNEKLFF
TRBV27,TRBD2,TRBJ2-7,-,TGTGCCAGCAGTCCCCCAAGCGGGGAAGGTTTCTACGAGCAGTACTTC,CASSPPSGEGFYEQYF
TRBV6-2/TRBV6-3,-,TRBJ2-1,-,TGTGCCAGCAGTTACTTTACTGGACAGAACGATGAGCAGTTCTTC,CASSYFTGQNDEQFF
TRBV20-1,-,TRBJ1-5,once,TGCAGTGCTAGAGTTGGTACGACTAGCAATCAGCCCCAGCATTTT,CSARVGTTSNQPQHF
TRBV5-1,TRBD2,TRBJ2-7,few,TGCGCCAGCAGCCCGGGGACTAGCGGCGGCGAGCAGTACTTC,CASSPGTSGGEQYF
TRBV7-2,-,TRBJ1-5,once,TGTGCCAGCAACTTATTAGGGGTTGGCCAGCCCCAGCATTTT,CASNLLGVGQPQHF
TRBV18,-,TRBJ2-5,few,TGTGCCAGCTCACCACTGTACCAAGAGACCCAGTACTTC,CASSPLYQETQYF
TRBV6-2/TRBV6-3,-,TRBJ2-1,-,TGTGCCAGCAGTTACCTGCTACTTAGCTCCTACAATGAGCAGTTCTTC,CASSYLLLSSYNEQFF
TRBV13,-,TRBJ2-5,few,TGTGCCAGCAGAGTACAGGGTAGCGGAGAGACCCAGTACTTC,CASRVQGSGETQYF
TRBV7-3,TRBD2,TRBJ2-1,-,TGTGCCAGCAGCTTAGGCGGGAGGCACAATGAGCAGTTCTTC,CASSLGGRHNEQFF
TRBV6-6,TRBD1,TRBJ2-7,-,TGTGCCGGCAGTTACTCGAGTTACAGGGGAACCTACGAGCAGTACTTC,CAGSYSSYRGTYEQYF
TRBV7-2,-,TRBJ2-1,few,TGTGCCAGCAGCTTAGTGCGTTCCAATGAGCAGTTCTTC,CASSLVRSNEQFF
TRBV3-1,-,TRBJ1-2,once,TGTGCCAGCAGCCACCCGGGACGGGAAAACTATGGCTACACCTTC,CASSHPGRENYGYTF
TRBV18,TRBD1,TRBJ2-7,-,TGTGCCAGCTCCTTGATATACGGGACAGGCCCTTCCTACGAGCAGTACTTC,CASSLIYGTGPSYEQYF
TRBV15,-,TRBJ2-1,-,TGTGCCACCAGCAGAGTCGCGGACTCCTACAATGAGCAGTTCTTC,CATSRVADSYNEQFF
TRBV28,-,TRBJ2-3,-,TGTGCCAGCAGTTTTTCCCCGGGGGCAGATACGCAGTATTTT,CASSFSPGADTQYF
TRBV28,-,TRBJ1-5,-,TGTGCCAGCAGTTTTGACGGTGGCAATCAGCCCCAGCATTTT,CASSFDGGNQPQHF
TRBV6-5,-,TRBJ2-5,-,TGTGCCAGCAGTTACTCGTTCTGGGGCGGCCAGGAGTACTTC,CASSYSFWGGQEYF
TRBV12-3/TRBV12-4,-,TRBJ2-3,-,TGTGCCAGCAGCACATCACTAGCAAGGATCACAGATACGCAGTATTTT,CASSTSLARITDTQYF
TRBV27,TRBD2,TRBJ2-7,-,TGTGCCAGCAGTTTAATGATTAGCGGGAGTGTGAAGAACGAGCAGTACTTC,CASSLMISGSVKNEQYF